This T cell receptor beta chain was documented in a study of T cell repertoires in cytomegalovirus infection. At the level of the study: Epitope selection comprised recently identified HLA-C-restricted CMV epitopes and well-studied HLA-B-restricted CMV epitopes. TCR beta signatures that were public indicated CMV infection and matching HLA type. Study results and caveats: Clonotype analysis showed dominance of the ex vivo response by HLA-C-restricted CMV-specific TCR beta clonotypes.

MiXCR, applied by TCRdb to the reads, yields one record per CDR3 protein. The sample lists about 310,000 distinct CDR3 sequences, just under 25% occurring once. As concerns this clonotype: The antigen is not known.

This material consisted of cultured PBMCs, taken from culture after CMV antigen stimulation. The TCR sequence derives from a human donor in good health (CMV status not recorded). Some clones in this sample may be carry-over from other donors' samples.

CDR3: CASRLTRLVPPETQYF. The CDR3 DNA follows: TGTGCCAGCAGACTAACTAGACTAGTCCCCCCCGAGACCCAGTACTTC. This chain connects TRBV27 to TRBJ2-5; tentative D call: TRBD2 (6 bases). V lost 6 bases to trimming and J lost 5 bases, with 22 bases between them. Germline V lookup: CDR1 MNHEY, CDR2 SMNVEV (reference sequence). The CDR3 is made up of 16 amino acids.